This TCR beta chain originates from a study of T cell changes during pregnancy in multiple sclerosis. Clones were read by immunoSEQ multiplex PCR, and TCRdb kept only the in-frame ones, dropping some. The sample contains 70,000 or so clones, around 91% of which appear only once. Trimming shortened V by 1 base and J by 2 bases, and 12 bases separated the two germline ends. The CDR3 runs 16 residues. Germline-derived CDR1 and CDR2 are SGHNT and YYREEE (reference sequence). Specimen: peripheral blood, collected in the third trimester of pregnancy. This TCR derives from a female donor in good health, enrolled as a control in a pregnancy study. The gene calls are TRBV5-4 and TRBJ2-2, with D possibly matching TRBD1 (6 bases). The CDR3, as DNA: TGTGCCAGCAGCTTGTTGGCAGGGGCCAACACCGGGGAGCTGTTTTTT. Amino acid sequence: CASSLLAGANTGELFF.